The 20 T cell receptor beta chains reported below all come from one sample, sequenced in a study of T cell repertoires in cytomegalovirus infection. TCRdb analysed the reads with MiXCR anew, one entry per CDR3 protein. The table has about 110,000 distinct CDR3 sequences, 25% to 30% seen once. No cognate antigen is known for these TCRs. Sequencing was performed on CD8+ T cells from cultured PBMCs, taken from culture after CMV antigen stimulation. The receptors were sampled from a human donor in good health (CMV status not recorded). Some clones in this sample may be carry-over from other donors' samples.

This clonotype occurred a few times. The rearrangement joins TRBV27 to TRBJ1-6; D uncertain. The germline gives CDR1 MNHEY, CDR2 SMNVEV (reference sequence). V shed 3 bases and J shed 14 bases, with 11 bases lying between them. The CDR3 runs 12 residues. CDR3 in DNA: TGTGCCAGCAGTTTTGGGCCCCAATCCCTCCACTTT. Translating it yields CASSFGPQSLHF.

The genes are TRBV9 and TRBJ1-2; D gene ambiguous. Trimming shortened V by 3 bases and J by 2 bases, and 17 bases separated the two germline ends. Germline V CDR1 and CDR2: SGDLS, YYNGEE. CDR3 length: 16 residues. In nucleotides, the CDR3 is TGTGCCAGCAGCGGGGGTGGGGTCGTTCCCAACTATGGCTACACCTTC. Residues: CASSGGGVVPNYGYTF.

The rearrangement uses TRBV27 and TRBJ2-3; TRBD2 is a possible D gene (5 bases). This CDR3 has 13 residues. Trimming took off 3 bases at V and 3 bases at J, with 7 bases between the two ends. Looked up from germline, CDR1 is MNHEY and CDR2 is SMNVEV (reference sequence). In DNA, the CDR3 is TGTGCCAGCAGTTTTGGCGGGACAGATACGCAGTATTTT. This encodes CASSFGGTDTQYF.

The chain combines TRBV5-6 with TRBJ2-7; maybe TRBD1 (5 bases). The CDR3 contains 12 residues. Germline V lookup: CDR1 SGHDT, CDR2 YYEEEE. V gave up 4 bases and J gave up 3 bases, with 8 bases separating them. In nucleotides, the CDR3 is TGTGCCAGCAGCATCCAGGGCTACGAGCAGTACTTC. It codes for CASSIQGYEQYF.

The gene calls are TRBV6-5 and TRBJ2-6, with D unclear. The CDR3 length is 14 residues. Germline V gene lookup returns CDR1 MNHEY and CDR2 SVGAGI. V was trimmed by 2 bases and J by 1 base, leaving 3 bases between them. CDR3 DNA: TGTGCCAGCAGTTACCGTTCTGGGGCCAACGTCCTGACTTTC. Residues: CASSYRSGANVLTF.

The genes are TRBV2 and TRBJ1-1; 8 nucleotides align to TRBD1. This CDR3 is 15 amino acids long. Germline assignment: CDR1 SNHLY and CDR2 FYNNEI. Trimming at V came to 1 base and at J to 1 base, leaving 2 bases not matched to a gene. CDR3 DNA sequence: TGTGCCAGCAGTGAAGGGCAGGGGGCGAACACTGAAGCTTTCTTT. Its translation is CASSEGQGANTEAFF.

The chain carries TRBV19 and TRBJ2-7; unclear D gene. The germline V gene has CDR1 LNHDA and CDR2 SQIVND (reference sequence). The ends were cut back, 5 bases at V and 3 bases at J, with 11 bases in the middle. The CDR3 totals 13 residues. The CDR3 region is CASSGQFFYEQYF. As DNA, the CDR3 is TGTGCCAGTAGTGGCCAGTTCTTCTACGAGCAGTACTTC.

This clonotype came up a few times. The CDR3 here is CASRDPVGGTQYF. The CDR3 DNA follows: TGTGCCAGCAGGGATCCTGTGGGCGGTACGCAGTATTTT. The genes are TRBV7-6 and TRBJ2-3; D is uncertain. The CDR3 sequence is 13 residues long. CDR1 and CDR2 (germline): SGHVS, FNYEAQ. Trimming shortened V by 6 bases and J by 8 bases, and 15 bases separated the two germline ends.

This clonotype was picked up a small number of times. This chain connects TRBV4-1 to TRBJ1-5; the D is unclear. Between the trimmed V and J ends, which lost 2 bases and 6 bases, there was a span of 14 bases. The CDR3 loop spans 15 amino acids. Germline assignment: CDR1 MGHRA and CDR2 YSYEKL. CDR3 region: CASSQFMGVGQPQHF. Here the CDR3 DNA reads TGCGCCAGCAGCCAATTCATGGGCGTAGGTCAGCCCCAGCATTTT.

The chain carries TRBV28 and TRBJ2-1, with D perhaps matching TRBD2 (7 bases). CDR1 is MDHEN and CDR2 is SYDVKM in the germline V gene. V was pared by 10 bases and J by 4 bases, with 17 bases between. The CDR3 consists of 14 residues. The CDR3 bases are TGTGCCACCGCCTTAGGGGGGGGATACAATGAGCAGTTCTTC. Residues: CATALGGGYNEQFF.

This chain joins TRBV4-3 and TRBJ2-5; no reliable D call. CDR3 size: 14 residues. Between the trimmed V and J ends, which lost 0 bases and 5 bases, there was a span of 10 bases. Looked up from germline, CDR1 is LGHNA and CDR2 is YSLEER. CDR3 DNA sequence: TGCGCCAGCAGCCAAGAGATAGCCGAGGAGACCCAGTACTTC. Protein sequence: CASSQEIAEETQYF.

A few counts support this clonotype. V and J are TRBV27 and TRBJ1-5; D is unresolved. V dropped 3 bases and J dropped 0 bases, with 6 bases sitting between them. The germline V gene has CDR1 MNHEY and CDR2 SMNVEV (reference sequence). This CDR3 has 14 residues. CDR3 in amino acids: CASSFLDSNQPQHF. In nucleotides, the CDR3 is TGTGCCAGCAGTTTTTTAGATAGCAATCAGCCCCAGCATTTT.

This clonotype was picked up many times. The chain's CDR3 is CASSPPGVAYEQYF. The CDR3 DNA is TGTGCCAGCAGCCCCCCCGGGGTCGCCTACGAGCAGTACTTC. The rearrangement links TRBV7-8 to TRBJ2-7; D might be TRBD2 (5 bases). The CDR3 totals 14 residues. Trimming stripped 5 bases from V and 2 bases from J, with 13 bases between. Germline V gene lookup returns CDR1 SGHVS and CDR2 FQNEAQ.

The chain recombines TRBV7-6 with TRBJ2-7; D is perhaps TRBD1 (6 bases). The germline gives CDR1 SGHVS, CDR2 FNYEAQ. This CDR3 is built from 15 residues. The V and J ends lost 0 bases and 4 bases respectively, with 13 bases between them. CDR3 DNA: TGTGCCAGCAGCTTAGCGGACAGTTCATTTTACGAGCAGTACTTC. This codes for CASSLADSSFYEQYF.

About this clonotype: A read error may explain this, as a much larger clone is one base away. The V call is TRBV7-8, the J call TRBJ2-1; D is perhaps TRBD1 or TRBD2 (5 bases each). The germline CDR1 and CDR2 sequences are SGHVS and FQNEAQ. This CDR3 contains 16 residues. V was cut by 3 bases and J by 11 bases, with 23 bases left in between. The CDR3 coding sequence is TGTGCCAGCAGCTTTCCTTCCGGGACCCCGGCGGATAAGCAGTTCTTC. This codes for CASSFPSGTPADKQFF. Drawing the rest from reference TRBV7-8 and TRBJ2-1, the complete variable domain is GAGVSQSPRYKVAKRGQDVALRCDPISGHVSLFWYQQALGQGPEFLTYFQNEAQLDKSGLPSDRFFAERPEGSVSTLKIQRTQQEDSAVYLCASSFPSGTPADKQFFGPGTRLTVL.

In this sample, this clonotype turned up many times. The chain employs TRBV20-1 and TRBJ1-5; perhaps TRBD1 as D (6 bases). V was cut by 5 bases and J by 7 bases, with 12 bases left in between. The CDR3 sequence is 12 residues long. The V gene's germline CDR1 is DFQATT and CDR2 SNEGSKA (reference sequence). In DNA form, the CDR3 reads TGCAGTGCTGGGGGCGTCGGCCAGCCCCAGCATTTT. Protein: CSAGGVGQPQHF.

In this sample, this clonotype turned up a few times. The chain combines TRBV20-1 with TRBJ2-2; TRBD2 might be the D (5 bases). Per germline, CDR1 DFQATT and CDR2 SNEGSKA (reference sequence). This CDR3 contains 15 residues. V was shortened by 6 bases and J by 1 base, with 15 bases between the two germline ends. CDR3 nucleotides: TGCAGTGCCTCCTGGCGGGTTGGGAACACCGGGGAGCTGTTTTTT. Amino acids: CSASWRVGNTGELFF.

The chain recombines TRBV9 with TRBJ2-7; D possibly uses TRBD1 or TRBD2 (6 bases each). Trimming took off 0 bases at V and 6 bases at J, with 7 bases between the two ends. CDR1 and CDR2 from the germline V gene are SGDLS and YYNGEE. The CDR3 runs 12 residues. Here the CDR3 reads CASSVEGGEQYF. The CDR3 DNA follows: TGTGCCAGCAGCGTAGAGGGGGGCGAGCAGTACTTC.

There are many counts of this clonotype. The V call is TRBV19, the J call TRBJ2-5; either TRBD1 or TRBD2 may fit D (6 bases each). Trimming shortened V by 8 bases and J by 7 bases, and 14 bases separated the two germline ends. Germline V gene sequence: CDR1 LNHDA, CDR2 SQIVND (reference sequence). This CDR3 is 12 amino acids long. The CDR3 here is CASLGGEGTQYF. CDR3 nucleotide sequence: TGTGCCAGTTTGGGGGGCGAGGGGACCCAGTACTTC.

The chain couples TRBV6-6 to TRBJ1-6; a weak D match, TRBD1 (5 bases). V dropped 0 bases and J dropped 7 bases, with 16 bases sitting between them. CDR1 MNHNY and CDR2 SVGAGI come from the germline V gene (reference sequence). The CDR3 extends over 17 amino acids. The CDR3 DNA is TGTGCCAGCAGTTACTCCCCTGGGGGGGTTGGCAATTCACCCCTCCACTTT. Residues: CASSYSPGGVGNSPLHF.